The present entry profiles one T cell receptor beta chain with its context. Its antigen is as yet unknown. The data were obtained in a study of Ad26.COV2.S vaccination and SARS-CoV-2 variants. Study context: Ad26.COV2.S, an intramuscular injection, was given once or twice 56 days apart.

This table comes from immunoSEQ multiplex PCR, and its TCRdb copy is limited to in-frame clones, with some not included. This table has about 350,000 clones, about 88% appearing once. General study points: Breadth, reportedly substantial, characterized the spike-specific CD8+ and CD4+ T cell responses after vaccination.

As for treatment: roughly 18 received Ad26.COV2.S at low or high dose, single or two shots; about 5 received placebo; per-sample allocation not given. Day 63 after the first injection of vaccine or placebo was the sampling time. The shot given was an Ad26 vector that makes Wuhan-strain SARS-CoV-2 spike. There are 15 residues in the CDR3. Germline loops: CDR1 GTSNPN, CDR2 SVGIG (reference sequence). V lost 5 bases to trimming and J lost 4 bases; unmatched junction nucleotides: 10. The genes are TRBV30 and TRBJ2-3, with 9 bases identical to TRBD1. Sequences were derived from peripheral blood, sampled in a trial of Ad26.COV2.S vaccine versus placebo. This clonotype was obtained from a person aged 18-65 years who received the Ad26.COV2.S COVID-19 vaccine or a placebo. CDR3 loop: CAWGSGTGRSDTQYF. The DNA of the CDR3 is TGTGCCTGGGGCTCCGGGACAGGGAGGTCAGATACGCAGTATTTT.